This T cell receptor beta chain came from a study of blood T cell repertoires in COVID-19. Across the whole study: Samples representing acute and convalescent COVID-19 were sourced from the United States, Italy and Spain. The analysed material was cDNA or gDNA that came from T cells, B-cell-depleted T cells, or PBMCs.

This clone has more than one count but fewer than ten. Germline V gene lookup returns CDR1 LNHDA and CDR2 SQIVND (reference sequence). The CDR3 has 15 residues. With 6 bases clipped from V and 3 bases from J, the junction kept 6 bases outside the gene matches. The method was immunoSEQ multiplex PCR; TCRdb's version includes in-frame clones alone and lacks a portion of them. The table lists fewer than 500,000 clones, more than 80% of them singletons. Allocation to cohorts depended on clinical history reported by the participants. Source material: PBMCs or T cells enriched from blood (not recorded which). The sequence came from a young man who had recovered from COVID-19. This chain joins TRBV19 and TRBJ1-2; 11 nucleotides line up with TRBD1. CDR3 DNA: TGTGCCAGTAGAACGGGACAGGGGGATCACTATGGCTACACCTTC. This gives the protein CASRTGQGDHYGYTF.